This TCR beta chain was sequenced in a study of blood T cell repertoires in COVID-19. The wider study: Italy, Spain and the United States were the sources of the convalescent and acute COVID-19 samples. In each case, the material was cDNA or gDNA derived from T cells, B-cell-depleted T cells, or PBMCs.

Generated by immunoSEQ multiplex PCR, the TCRdb table keeps only in-frame clones and is missing some. The sample consists of around 150,000 clones, 86% of them appearing once. There are 15 residues in the CDR3. CDR1 and CDR2 (germline): SGHTA, FQGNSA. Unmatched junction bases numbered 0, after V lost 1 base and J lost 0 bases. The V and J genes are TRBV7-2 and TRBJ2-5; 9 bases map to TRBD1. The clonotype was recovered from a man between 18 and 29 years old with acute or convalescent COVID-19. The sequencing sample was made of peripheral blood. The CDR3 loop reads CASSLGDRDQETQYF. CDR3 bases: TGTGCCAGCAGCTTAGGGGACAGGGACCAAGAGACCCAGTACTTC. Complete variable domain (other parts from reference TRBV7-2 and TRBJ2-5): GAGVSQSPSNKVTEKGKDVELRCDPISGHTALYWYRQSLGQGLEFLIYFQGNSAPDKSGLPSDRFSAERTGGSVSTLTIQRTQQEDSAVYLCASSLGDRDQETQYFGPGTRLLVL.